The 12 T cell receptor beta chains below were found in one sample sequenced in a study of T cells after yellow fever vaccination. TCRdb redid the calling of the 5' RACE reads with MiXCR, one entry per CDR3 protein. The data hold 250,000 to 400,000 distinct CDR3 sequences, with around 4.3% observed a single time. The sample was PBMCs, taken 15 days after the yellow fever booster vaccination. The receptors were gathered from a man aged 18 to 29 who received the YFV17D yellow fever vaccine.

Ten or more counts support this clonotype. The chain joins TRBV5-6 to TRBJ2-1; D may be TRBD1 or TRBD2 (5 bases each). Germline V gene data show CDR1 as SGHDT and CDR2 as YYEEEE. The CDR3 sequence is 18 residues long. The germline V and J ends were trimmed by 0 bases and 5 bases, with 21 bases remaining between them. The CDR3 nucleotides read TGTGCCAGCAGCTTGGGGCCCTTCGGGGACGGATCCAACAATGAGCAGTTCTTC. It encodes CASSLGPFGDGSNNEQFF.

This clonotype was found a few times. The rearrangement uses TRBV5-1 and TRBJ1-1, with no clear D. V was clipped by 0 bases and J by 3 bases, with 12 bases between them. CDR1 is SGHRS, CDR2 YFSETQ, per germline. CDR3 size: 15 residues. CDR3 sequence (DNA): TGCGCCAGCAGCTTGGGGCAGTGGAGGGACACTGAAGCTTTCTTT. Its protein is CASSLGQWRDTEAFF.

This clonotype occurred a few times. The chain recombines TRBV7-6 with TRBJ2-1; 8 nucleotides match TRBD1. Trimming at V came to 0 bases and at J to 0 bases, leaving 4 bases not matched to a gene. The CDR3 runs 17 residues. CDR1 and CDR2 (germline): SGHVS, FNYEAQ. CDR3 in DNA: TGTGCCAGCAGCTTAGCGTGGACAGGGAGCTCCTACAATGAGCAGTTCTTC. This gives the protein CASSLAWTGSSYNEQFF. The variable domain in full, completed from reference TRBV7-6 and TRBJ2-1, reads GAGVSQSPRYKVTKRGQDVALRCDPISGHVSLYWYRQALGQGPEFLTYFNYEAQQDKSGLPNDRFSAERPEGSISTLTIQRTEQRDSAMYRCASSLAWTGSSYNEQFFGPGTRLTVL.

This clonotype showed up many times. The chain carries TRBV12-3 or TRBV12-4 and TRBJ2-5; 9 bases are a match to TRBD1. The CDR3 is 14 residues long. Trimming removed 6 bases from V and 2 bases from J; junction bases left unmatched: 4. This chain's CDR3 is CASRHRGLQETQYF. The CDR3 DNA reads TGTGCCAGCAGGCACAGGGGGCTTCAAGAGACCCAGTACTTC.

V usage is TRBV6-5 and J usage is TRBJ2-3; the match to TRBD2 covers 7 bases. The CDR3 length is 15 residues. Germline loops: CDR1 MNHEY, CDR2 SVGAGI. Trimming took 2 bases from V and 6 from J; bases not matched to a gene: 8. CDR3 DNA: TGTGCCAGCAGTTACGACTCAATGGGGGGGGATACGCAGTATTTT. Protein: CASSYDSMGGDTQYF.

This clonotype was counted a few times. J is TRBJ2-6 and V is TRBV12-3 or TRBV12-4; 7 positions match TRBD1. The CDR3 totals 17 residues. V gave up 3 bases and J gave up 2 bases; unmatched junction bases: 7. The CDR3 DNA reads as TGTGCCAGCAGTTTTTACAGGGGACGAGCTGGGGCCAACGTCCTGACTTTC. As protein: CASSFYRGRAGANVLTF.

Here the CDR3 DNA reads TGTGCCAGCAGCTCCCTGGAGTCGACAACGCCCCAGCATTTT. Its protein product is CASSSLESTTPQHF. The V call is TRBV6-1, the J call TRBJ1-5; D is undetermined. Germline V gives CDR1 MNHNS, CDR2 SASEGT. Trimming pared 6 bases from V and 9 bases from J, leaving 18 bases between. There are 14 residues in the CDR3.

This clonotype was seen a handful of times. This chain links TRBV4-3 with TRBJ2-7, with D possibly being TRBD2 (7 bases). V lost 1 base and J 1 base, leaving 11 bases between the germline ends. Germline assignment: CDR1 LGHNA and CDR2 YSLEER. The CDR3 is made up of 15 amino acids. CDR3 DNA sequence: TGCGCCAGCAGCCAAGGCGGGGGCGGGTCCTACGAGCAGTACTTC. Its translation: CASSQGGGGSYEQYF.

This clonotype was recorded a few times. The chain uses TRBV5-1 and TRBJ2-5; a possible D gene is TRBD2 (6 bases). The V end was cut by 4 bases, the J end by 5 bases, with 12 bases between. The CDR3 runs 13 residues. CDR1 and CDR2 from the germline V gene are SGHRS and YFSETQ. The CDR3: CASSGGSGETQYF. The DNA of the CDR3 is TGCGCCAGCAGCGGGGGAAGCGGGGAGACCCAGTACTTC.

This clonotype was seen repeatedly, ten times or more. J is TRBJ2-2 and V is TRBV6-4; 10 positions agree with TRBD1. The trim removed 6 bases at V and 6 bases at J, leaving 1 base unmatched. This CDR3 contains 13 residues. From germline, CDR1 is MRHNA and CDR2 SNTAGT. The CDR3 DNA is TGTGCCAGCAGCGGACAGGGGGCCGGGGAGCTGTTTTTT. This codes for CASSGQGAGELFF.

This clonotype was counted at least ten times. This chain joins TRBV20-1 and TRBJ1-1; D remains ambiguous. The germline V and J ends were trimmed by 4 bases and 4 bases, with 7 bases remaining between them. Germline V gives CDR1 DFQATT, CDR2 SNEGSKA (reference sequence). The CDR3 is 11 amino acids. The CDR3 sequence: CSAIGVTEAFF. CDR3 nucleotide sequence: TGCAGTGCTATTGGGGTCACTGAAGCTTTCTTT.

V is TRBV15 and J is TRBJ1-5; 8 bases are shared with TRBD1. CDR1 is LNHNV, CDR2 YYDKDF, per germline (reference sequence). Losses at the gene ends were 0 bases for V and 3 bases for J; bases not matched to a gene: 10. The CDR3 contains 18 residues. CDR3 bases: TGTGCCACCAGCAGAGATAATTGGCCGGGACAGGCCAATCAGCCCCAGCATTTT. It specifies CATSRDNWPGQANQPQHF.